This T cell receptor beta chain was obtained from a study of tumor and adjacent non-tumor tissue in lung cancer. TCRbeta libraries were built with three rounds of nested PCR, modified from ARM-PCR. TCRdb re-derived calls from the multiplex PCR reads in MiXCR, one entry per CDR3 protein. The repertoire holds some 78,000 distinct CDR3 sequences, with around 86% as singletons. Germline-derived CDR1 and CDR2 are ENHRY and SYGVKD. This CDR3 comprises 12 residues. No cell sorting was done before RNA was extracted from the tissue. Sequencing was done on a sample of lung tumor tissue. The J gene is TRBJ2-3, the V gene TRBV10-3, with D possibly being TRBD2 (6 bases). The clonotype comes from a woman in her forties or fifties with non-small cell lung cancer. The CDR3 bases are TGTGATATCAGGGACTTCACAGATACGCAGTATTTT. It codes for CDIRDFTDTQYF.